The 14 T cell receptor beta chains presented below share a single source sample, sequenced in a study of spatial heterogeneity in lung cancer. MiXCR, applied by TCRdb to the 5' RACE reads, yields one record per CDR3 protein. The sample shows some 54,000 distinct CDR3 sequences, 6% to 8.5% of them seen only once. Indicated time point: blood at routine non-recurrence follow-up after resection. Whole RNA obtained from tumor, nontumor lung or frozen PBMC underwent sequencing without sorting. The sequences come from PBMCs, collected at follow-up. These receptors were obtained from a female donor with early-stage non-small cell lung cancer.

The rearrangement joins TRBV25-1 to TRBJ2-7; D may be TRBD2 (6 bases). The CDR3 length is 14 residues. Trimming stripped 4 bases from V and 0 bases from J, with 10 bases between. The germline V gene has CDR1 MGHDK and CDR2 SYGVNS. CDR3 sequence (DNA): TGTGCCAGCAGTGCGTACGGGAGCTCCTACGAGCAGTACTTC. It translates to CASSAYGSSYEQYF.

CDR3 coding DNA: TGTGCCACCAGTGATTCCAGGGGGTCCCAAGAGACCCAGTACTTC. Translating gives CATSDSRGSQETQYF. J is TRBJ2-5 and V is TRBV24-1, with 7 positions matching TRBD1. Germline CDR1 reads KGHDR; CDR2 reads SFDVKD. With V trimmed by 2 bases and J by 1 base, 3 bases remained unmatched. CDR3 length: 15 amino acids.

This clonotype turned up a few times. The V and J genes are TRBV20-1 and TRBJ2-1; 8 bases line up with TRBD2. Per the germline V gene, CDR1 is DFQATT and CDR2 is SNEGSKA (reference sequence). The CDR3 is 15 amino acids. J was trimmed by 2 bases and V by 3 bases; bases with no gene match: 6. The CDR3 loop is CSASVAGGTYNEQFF. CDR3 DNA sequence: TGCAGTGCTAGTGTGGCGGGGGGTACCTACAATGAGCAGTTCTTC.

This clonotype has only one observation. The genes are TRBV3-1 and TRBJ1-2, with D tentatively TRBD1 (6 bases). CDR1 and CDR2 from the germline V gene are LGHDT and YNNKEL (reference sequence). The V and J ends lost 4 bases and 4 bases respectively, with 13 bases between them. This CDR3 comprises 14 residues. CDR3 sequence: CASSPADRIYGYTF. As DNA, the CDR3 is TGTGCCAGCAGCCCCGCAGACAGGATCTATGGCTACACCTTC.

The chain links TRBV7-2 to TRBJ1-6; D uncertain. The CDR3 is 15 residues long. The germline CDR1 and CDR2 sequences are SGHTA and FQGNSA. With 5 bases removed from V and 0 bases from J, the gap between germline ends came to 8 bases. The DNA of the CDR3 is TGTGCCAGCAGCCAGCTTAGCTCCTATAATTCACCCCTCCACTTT. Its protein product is CASSQLSSYNSPLHF.

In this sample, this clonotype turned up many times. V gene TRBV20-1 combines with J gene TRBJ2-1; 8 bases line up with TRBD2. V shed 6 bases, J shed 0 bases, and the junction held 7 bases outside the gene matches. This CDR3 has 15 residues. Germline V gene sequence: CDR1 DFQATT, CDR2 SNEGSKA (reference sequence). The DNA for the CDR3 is TGCAGTGCCGAGACTAGCGTGAGCTCCTACAATGAGCAGTTCTTC. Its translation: CSAETSVSSYNEQFF.

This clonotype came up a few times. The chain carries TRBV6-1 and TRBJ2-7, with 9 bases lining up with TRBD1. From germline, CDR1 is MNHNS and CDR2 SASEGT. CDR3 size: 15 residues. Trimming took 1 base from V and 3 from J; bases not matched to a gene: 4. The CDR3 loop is CASSEGQGVFYEQYF. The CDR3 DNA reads TGTGCCAGCAGTGAAGGACAGGGGGTGTTCTACGAGCAGTACTTC.

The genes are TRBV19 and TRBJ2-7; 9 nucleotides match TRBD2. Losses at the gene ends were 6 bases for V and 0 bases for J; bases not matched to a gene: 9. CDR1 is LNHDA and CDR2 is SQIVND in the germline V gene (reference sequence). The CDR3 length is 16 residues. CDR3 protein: CASSRYLSGGSYEQYF. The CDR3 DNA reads TGTGCCAGTAGCCGATACCTTAGCGGGGGCTCCTACGAGCAGTACTTC.

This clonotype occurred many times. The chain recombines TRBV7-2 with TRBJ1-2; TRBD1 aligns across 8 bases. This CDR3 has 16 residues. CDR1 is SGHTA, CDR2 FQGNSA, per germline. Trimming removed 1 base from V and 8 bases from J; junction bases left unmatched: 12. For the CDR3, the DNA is TGTGCCAGCAGCTTAGTTTCCTGGCAGGGGGCCGGAGGCTACACCTTC. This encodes CASSLVSWQGAGGYTF.

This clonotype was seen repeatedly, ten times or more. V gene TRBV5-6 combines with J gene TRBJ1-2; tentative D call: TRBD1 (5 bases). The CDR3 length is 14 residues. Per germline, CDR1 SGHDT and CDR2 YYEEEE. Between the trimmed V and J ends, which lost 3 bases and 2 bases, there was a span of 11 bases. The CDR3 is CASSSGTGNYGYTF. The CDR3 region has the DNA TGTGCCAGCAGCTCAGGGACGGGGAACTATGGCTACACCTTC.

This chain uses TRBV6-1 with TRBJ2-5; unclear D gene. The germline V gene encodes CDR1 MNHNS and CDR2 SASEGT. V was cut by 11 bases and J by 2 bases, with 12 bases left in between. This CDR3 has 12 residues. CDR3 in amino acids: CALEVLQETQYF. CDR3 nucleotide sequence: TGTGCCCTCGAGGTGTTACAAGAGACCCAGTACTTC.

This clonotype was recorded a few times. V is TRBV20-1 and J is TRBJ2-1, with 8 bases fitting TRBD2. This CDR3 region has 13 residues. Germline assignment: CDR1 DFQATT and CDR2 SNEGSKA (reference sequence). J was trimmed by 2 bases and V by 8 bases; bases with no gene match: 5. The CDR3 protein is CSKLSGAYNEQFF. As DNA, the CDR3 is TGCAGTAAACTTAGCGGGGCCTACAATGAGCAGTTCTTC.

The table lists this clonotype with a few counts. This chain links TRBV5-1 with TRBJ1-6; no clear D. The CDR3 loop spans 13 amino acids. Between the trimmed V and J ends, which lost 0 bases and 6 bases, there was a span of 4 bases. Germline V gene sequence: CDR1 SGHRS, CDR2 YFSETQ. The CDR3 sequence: CASSLDSNSPLHF. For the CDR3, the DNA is TGCGCCAGCAGCTTGGACAGTAATTCACCCCTCCACTTT.

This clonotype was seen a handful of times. The CDR3 protein is CATPSGGAVAGELFF. In DNA, the CDR3 is TGTGCCACCCCCAGCGGGGGGGCCGTCGCCGGGGAGCTGTTTTTT. The rearrangement uses TRBV6-1 and TRBJ2-2; 10 nucleotides line up with TRBD2. CDR1 is MNHNS, CDR2 SASEGT, per germline. V lost 10 bases, J lost 6 bases, and 11 bases stayed unmatched. This CDR3 spans 15 amino acids.